This T cell receptor beta chain comes out of a study of cytomegalovirus exposure and HLA in healthy donors. With 4 bases clipped from V and 8 bases from J, the junction kept 6 bases outside the gene matches. The CDR3 spans 14 residues. Germline V gives CDR1 SGHNT, CDR2 YYREEE (reference sequence). This PCR relied on a set of 60 Vbeta primers and 13 Jbeta primers. TCRdb's table, derived via immunoSEQ multiplex PCR, lists solely in-frame clones and lacks some. This repertoire shows about 180,000 clones, roughly 80% found once; its top ten account for approximately 2.4%. The chain employs TRBV5-4 and TRBJ1-4; 9 positions agree with TRBD1. Sequencing used PBMCs. The TCR sequence derives from a male donor in good health and CMV-seronegative. This CDR3 reads CASSLDRGDEKLFF. The CDR3 region has the DNA TGTGCCAGCAGCCTAGACAGGGGGGACGAAAAACTGTTTTTT.